One and the same sample provided the 25 T cell receptor beta chains below, sequenced in a study of T cell repertoires in ileal Crohn's disease. Indicated time point: neoterminal ileum biopsy at postoperative endoscopy, about 6 months after surgery. Method: immunoSEQ multiplex PCR; TCRdb's copy keeps in-frame clones and lacks some. The repertoire holds about 10,000 clones, roughly 80% seen once, with 18% in the top ten. Sequencing input: ileal tissue. Receptor source: an adult with Crohn's disease.

The chain joins TRBV7-6 to TRBJ2-5; 8 bases map to TRBD1. Trimming took 3 bases from V and 7 from J; bases not matched to a gene: 16. CDR1 is SGHVS and CDR2 is FNYEAQ in the germline V gene. The CDR3 extends over 17 amino acids. CDR3 sequence: CASSLQGATTLTGTQYF. The DNA for the CDR3 is TGTGCCAGCAGCTTGCAGGGGGCTACTACCCTAACAGGGACCCAGTACTTC.

The V and J genes are TRBV5-8 and TRBJ2-3; 11 nucleotides agree with TRBD2. V dropped 3 bases and J dropped 5; count of bases not matched to a gene: 11. CDR1 and CDR2 (germline): SGHTS, YDEGEE. This CDR3 contains 17 residues. CDR3: CASSSWSTSGIGDTQYF. In DNA form, the CDR3 reads TGTGCCAGCAGCTCTTGGTCGACTAGCGGGATTGGAGATACGCAGTATTTT.

This chain joins TRBV5-1 and TRBJ1-6; 8 bases agree with TRBD1. V trimming: 4 bases; J trimming: 10 bases; junction bases outside the gene matches: 4. There are 13 residues in the CDR3. Per the germline V gene, CDR1 is SGHRS and CDR2 is YFSETQ. CDR3 loop: CASSPTGGSPLHF. The CDR3 DNA is TGCGCCAGCAGCCCCACAGGGGGATCACCCCTCCACTTT.

The chain uses TRBV6-1 and TRBJ2-3; TRBD1 is a possible D gene (5 bases). This CDR3 is 13 amino acids long. Germline loops: CDR1 MNHNS, CDR2 SASEGT. V dropped 3 bases and J dropped 3 bases, with 7 bases sitting between them. The DNA for the CDR3 is TGTGCCAGCAGTGAGCCAGGGACAGATACGCAGTATTTT. This gives the protein CASSEPGTDTQYF.

V is TRBV4-2 and J is TRBJ2-1, with TRBD2 identical over 7 bases. The germline gives CDR1 LGHNA, CDR2 YNFKEQ. Trimming removed 2 bases from V and 2 bases from J; junction bases left unmatched: 3. This CDR3 contains 15 residues. DNA of the CDR3: TGTGCCAGCAGCCAAATAAGCGGGACCTACAATGAGCAGTTCTTC. Its translation is CASSQISGTYNEQFF.

This clone appeared a single time. This chain uses TRBV28 with TRBJ1-2; 11 bases match TRBD1. This CDR3 is built from 14 residues. After removal of 6 bases from V and 10 bases from J, the junction contained 10 bases not matched to a gene. Germline CDR1 is MDHEN and CDR2 is SYDVKM. The CDR3 DNA follows: TGTGCCAGCAGGAAGGGTGGACAGGGGGCGTACTACACCTTC. It specifies CASRKGGQGAYYTF.

The gene calls are TRBV29-1 and TRBJ2-5, with 9 nucleotides matching TRBD2. CDR1 is SQVTM and CDR2 is ANQGSEA in the germline V gene. CDR3 size: 13 residues. V was pared by 5 bases and J by 5 bases, with 6 bases of the junction left unmatched. Here the CDR3 DNA reads TGCAGCGTTCATAGCGGGAGCCAGGAGACCCAGTACTTC. Its translation: CSVHSGSQETQYF.

This chain links TRBV27 with TRBJ2-2; maybe TRBD1 (8 bases). Germline CDR1 is MNHEY and CDR2 is SMNVEV (reference sequence). The CDR3 contains 16 residues. V lost 8 bases, J lost 4 bases, and 20 bases lay in between. CDR3 loop: CASGGGGRGPTGELFF. The CDR3 DNA reads TGTGCCAGCGGGGGGGGCGGCAGGGGGCCCACCGGGGAGCTGTTTTTT.

V is TRBV19 and J is TRBJ1-5, with 7 bases lining up with TRBD1. The CDR3 consists of 15 residues. Trimming cost V 7 bases and J 2 bases; bases outside gene matches: 8. CDR1 is LNHDA, CDR2 SQIVND, per germline (reference sequence). The CDR3 spells CASNTGTAGNQPQHF. DNA for the CDR3: TGTGCCAGTAACACTGGGACAGCTGGCAATCAGCCCCAGCATTTT.

This clone was counted once. This chain connects TRBV29-1 to TRBJ2-7, with D unresolved. The CDR3 extends over 12 amino acids. V was cut by 4 bases and J by 2 bases, with 9 bases left in between. Per the germline V gene, CDR1 is SQVTM and CDR2 is ANQGSEA. CDR3 in amino acids: CSVARSPYEQYF. The CDR3 coding sequence is TGCAGCGTTGCTCGTTCCCCCTACGAGCAGTACTTC.

The V call is TRBV27, the J call TRBJ2-5, with 13 bases aligning to TRBD2. After removal of 4 bases from V and 7 bases from J, the junction contained 9 bases not matched to a gene. This CDR3 is 16 amino acids long. Germline-derived CDR1 and CDR2 are MNHEY and SMNVEV (reference sequence). Here the CDR3 DNA reads TGTGCCAGCAGTTCGCCGGGACTAGCGGGGAGGGGGACCCAGTACTTC. Its protein product is CASSSPGLAGRGTQYF.

The chain is built from TRBV4-1 and TRBJ2-5; D call uncertain. CDR1 is MGHRA and CDR2 is YSYEKL in the germline V gene. The CDR3 consists of 15 residues. V was clipped by 0 bases and J by 2 bases, with 10 bases between them. CDR3 DNA: TGCGCCAGCAGCCAAGATCAGGCCTTACAAGAGACCCAGTACTTC. Protein: CASSQDQALQETQYF.

The table lists this clone with a few counts. Germline is not matched at one junction end, which may reflect a read error. This chain connects TRBV7-7 to TRBJ2-5, with D perhaps TRBD1 (5 bases). The germline gives CDR1 SSHAT, CDR2 FNYEAQ (reference sequence). The CDR3 sequence is 13 residues long. The CDR3 reads CASSLDSLETQYF. In DNA, the CDR3 is TGTGCTAGCAGCTTAGACAGTTTAGAGACCCAGTACTTC.

The DNA for the CDR3 is TGTGCCAGCAGCCAAGATCGACGGACAAATCAGCCCCAGCATTTT. Amino acid sequence: CASSQDRRTNQPQHF. The rearrangement links TRBV4-2 to TRBJ1-5; weak D call: TRBD1 (5 bases). Germline V CDR1 and CDR2: LGHNA, YNFKEQ. The CDR3 contains 15 residues. Deletions cut 0 bases from V and 4 bases from J, with 10 bases between.

This sequence joins TRBV4-3 and TRBJ2-1, with 11 positions matching TRBD2. The trim removed 1 base at V and 7 bases at J, leaving 9 bases unmatched. The V gene's germline CDR1 is LGHNA and CDR2 YSLEER. This CDR3 contains 17 residues. The CDR3, as DNA: TGCGCCAGCAGCCAAGTTTCAGTTCTAGCGGGAGGAAATGAGCAGTTCTTC. Its translation: CASSQVSVLAGGNEQFF.

Only one count was recorded for this clone. The chain joins TRBV7-2 to TRBJ2-3, with D perhaps TRBD2 (6 bases). Trimming cost V 0 bases and J 3 bases, with 13 bases left between them. This CDR3 has 16 amino acids. In germline, CDR1 is SGHTA, CDR2 FQGNSA. The CDR3 loop is CASSLAIQTRTDTQYF. CDR3 coding DNA: TGTGCCAGCAGCTTAGCGATACAGACTAGGACAGATACGCAGTATTTT.

The V call is TRBV19, the J call TRBJ2-4; possible D gene TRBD1, 7 bases. V lost 1 base to trimming and J lost 0 bases, with 13 bases between them. The CDR3 covers 17 residues. Germline CDR1 reads LNHDA; CDR2 reads SQIVND (reference sequence). CDR3 DNA: TGTGCCAGTAGTATAGGCGGGACAGCGCTAGCCAAAAACATTCAGTACTTC. Translation gives CASSIGGTALAKNIQYF.

This chain connects TRBV7-3 to TRBJ2-1; D perhaps matches TRBD2 (5 bases). This CDR3 contains 13 residues. The germline CDR1 and CDR2 sequences are SGHTA and FQGTGA. The V and J ends lost 6 bases and 4 bases respectively, with 10 bases between them. The CDR3 is CASSRLLYNEQFF. CDR3 sequence (DNA): TGTGCCAGCAGTAGACTACTTTACAATGAGCAGTTCTTC.

This clone was counted a single time. This chain connects TRBV11-2 to TRBJ2-1; D perhaps matches TRBD2 (6 bases). Germline lookup yields CDR1 SGHAT and CDR2 FQNNGV. The V and J ends lost 8 bases and 4 bases respectively, with 9 bases between them. This CDR3 has 12 residues. Written as DNA, the CDR3 is TGTGCCAGCCGTAGCGGTTACAATGAGCAGTTCTTC. This codes for CASRSGYNEQFF.

The J gene is TRBJ2-7, the V gene TRBV10-1; 13 bases are a match to TRBD2. CDR1 is WNHNN, CDR2 SYGVQD, per germline (reference sequence). The CDR3 spans 20 residues. With V trimmed by 6 bases and J by 5 bases, 22 bases remained unmatched. The CDR3 nucleotides are TGCGCCAGCAGGAGACAGGGGGCTAGACTAGCGGGAGGTTCTATCGACGAGCAGTACTTC. Translated, it gives CASRRQGARLAGGSIDEQYF.

About this clone: At one end the junction does not follow the germline gene, possibly because of a read error. The chain couples TRBV7-7 to TRBJ2-1, with D perhaps matching TRBD2 (6 bases). Germline CDR1 is SSHAT and CDR2 is FNYEAQ (reference sequence). The CDR3 extends over 15 amino acids. For the CDR3, the DNA is TGTGCTAGCAGCGTTAGCGGAGGTTCCTACAATGAGCAGTTCTTC. Its protein is CASSVSGGSYNEQFF.

This clone was seen a few times. The genes are TRBV5-4 and TRBJ2-5; TRBD1 might be the D (6 bases). V dropped 4 bases and J dropped 2 bases, with 9 bases sitting between them. CDR1 and CDR2 (germline): SGHNT, YYREEE (reference sequence). CDR3 length: 13 amino acids. This CDR3 is CASSVGTQETQYF. The CDR3 nucleotides are TGTGCCAGCAGCGTCGGGACACAAGAGACCCAGTACTTC.

The chain has TRBV18 and TRBJ2-6; 10 positions agree with TRBD1. The CDR3 totals 18 residues. Germline CDR1 is KGHSH and CDR2 is LQKENI. Trimming at V came to 1 base and at J to 0 bases, leaving 3 bases not matched to a gene. CDR3: CASSPLGQGSSGANVLTF. The CDR3 nucleotides read TGTGCCAGCTCACCACTGGGACAGGGGAGCTCTGGGGCCAACGTCCTGACTTTC.

This sequence joins TRBV19 and TRBJ2-7, with a possible D match to TRBD2 (5 bases). The CDR3 runs to 16 residues. Germline V gives CDR1 LNHDA, CDR2 SQIVND (reference sequence). The V and J ends lost 5 bases and 4 bases respectively, with 21 bases between them. The DNA for the CDR3 is TGTGCCAGTAGTCCCAAGAGAAGAGGGTATCGATACGAGCAGTACTTC. This sequence encodes CASSPKRRGYRYEQYF.

This clone was seen a handful of times. The chain joins TRBV11-1 to TRBJ1-6; 8 bases line up with TRBD1. Looked up from germline, CDR1 is SGHAT and CDR2 is FQDESV (reference sequence). V gave up 5 bases and J gave up 7 bases; unmatched junction bases: 7. The CDR3 covers 15 residues. CDR3 nucleotide sequence: TGTGCCAGCAGCACCTCCGGGACAGGAAATTCACCCCTCCACTTT. Protein: CASSTSGTGNSPLHF.